Shown below are 4 T cell receptor beta chains from a single sample sequenced in a study of blood T cell repertoires in COVID-19. Measured with immunoSEQ multiplex PCR; TCRdb has only the in-frame clones, and not every one. The sample carries a few hundred thousand clones, about 86% recorded once. The specimen sequenced was peripheral blood. These receptors came from a man in his sixties with acute or convalescent COVID-19.

The J gene is TRBJ1-5, the V gene TRBV6-2 or TRBV6-3; D remains ambiguous. The CDR3 contains 15 residues. V was cut by 2 bases and J by 0 bases, with 8 bases left in between. Germline V gives CDR1 MNHEY, CDR2 SVGEGT. CDR3 in amino acids: CASSYGPPSNQPQHF. CDR3 coding DNA: TGTGCCAGCAGTTACGGGCCCCCTAGCAATCAGCCCCAGCATTTT.

This clone was seen a single time. This sequence joins TRBV30 and TRBJ2-3; 8 bases align to TRBD2. Germline lookup yields CDR1 GTSNPN and CDR2 SVGIG (reference sequence). Unmatched junction bases numbered 11, after V lost 5 bases and J lost 7 bases. The length of the CDR3 is 14 residues. CDR3 DNA sequence: TGTGCCTGGTCCCTGACGGGAGGGGCTCATACGCAGTATTTT. Its protein is CAWSLTGGAHTQYF. Complete variable domain (other parts from reference TRBV30 and TRBJ2-3): SQTIHQWPATLVQPVGSPLSLECTVEGTSNPNLYWYRQAAGRGLQLLFYSVGIGQISSEVPQNLSASRPQDRQFILSSKKLLLSDSGFYLCAWSLTGGAHTQYFGPGTRLTVL.

This clone was found once. This sequence joins TRBV6-5 and TRBJ1-2; 8 bases map to TRBD1. The CDR3 is made up of 16 amino acids. With 2 bases clipped from V and 4 bases from J, the junction kept 9 bases outside the gene matches. In germline, CDR1 is MNHEY, CDR2 SVGAGI. The CDR3 bases are TGTGCCAGCAGTTACCTCGGACAGGGCAATCGCTATGGCTACACCTTC. The encoded protein is CASSYLGQGNRYGYTF.

This rearrangement joins TRBV30 to TRBJ2-2, with D perhaps TRBD1 (7 bases). Looked up from germline, CDR1 is GTSNPN and CDR2 is SVGIG (reference sequence). Deletions cut 1 base from V and 3 bases from J, with 12 bases between. The CDR3 sequence is 15 residues long. The CDR3 DNA reads as TGTGCCTGGAGTGCATCAGGGGGGTACACCGGGGAGCTGTTTTTT. It is translated as CAWSASGGYTGELFF.